The clone carrying this TCR beta chain was observed once. The antigen is unknown. The treatment here: 19 received Ad26.COV2.S at low or high dose, single or two shots; 5 received placebo; per-sample allocation not given. The samples were gathered on day 63 after the first injection of vaccine or placebo. V was pared by 3 bases and J by 3 bases, with 13 bases between. Germline V gene data show CDR1 as MNHNS and CDR2 as SASEGT. The CDR3 covers 15 residues. This entry comes from a study of Ad26.COV2.S vaccination and SARS-CoV-2 variants. On the study more broadly: Each vaccinee took Ad26.COV2.S intramuscularly, once or twice 56 days apart.

TCRdb's table, derived via immunoSEQ multiplex PCR, lists solely in-frame clones and lacks some. This repertoire shows over 400,000 clones, roughly 87% found once; its top ten account for about 2.4%. Whole-study results and caveats: Those who received the vaccine showed greater spike-specific TCR breadth than those given placebo. Breadth, reportedly substantial, characterized the spike-specific CD8+ and CD4+ T cell responses after vaccination. Measurements of TCR breadth and depth may have given underestimates of the total T cell responses.

The sequence derives from a person aged 18-65 years who received the Ad26.COV2.S COVID-19 vaccine or a placebo. The chain combines TRBV6-1 with TRBJ2-3; tentative D call: TRBD2 (5 bases). The sample here was peripheral blood, taken in a trial of Ad26.COV2.S vaccine versus placebo. CDR3 residues: CASSDLGVITDTQYF. CDR3 nucleotide sequence: TGTGCCAGCAGTGATCTGGGAGTAATAACAGATACGCAGTATTTT.